Listed below are T cell receptor beta chains from one sample, sequenced in a study of CD8 T cells in ankylosing spondylitis. MiXCR, run by TCRdb on the 5' RACE reads, gives a single entry per CDR3 protein. Of tens of thousands of distinct CDR3 sequences listed, under 30% are singletons. Sequencing input: blood, either unsorted or a sorted T cell fraction (not recorded which). These receptors came from a male donor with ankylosing spondylitis or in good health (not recorded which). CDR3s include the opening cysteine and the closing phenylalanine or tryptophan. The D gene is left open where the match is weak. Rows may omit the clone size; those that give it use once, few, many or a size class.

length	D	V	J	size	CDR3	DNA
14	.	TRBV7-7	TRBJ2-1	.	CASSLDDSYNEQFF	TGTGCTAGCAGCTTAGACGACAGCTACAATGAGCAGTTCTTC
16	TRBD1	TRBV5-1	TRBJ1-1	.	CASSIGTGNPHTEAFF	TGCGCCAGCAGCATAGGGACAGGGAATCCTCACACTGAAGCTTTCTTT
14	.	TRBV5-1	TRBJ1-1	once	CASSLDGKNTEAFF	TGCGCCAGCAGCTTGGACGGGAAGAACACTGAAGCTTTCTTT
15	TRBD2	TRBV6-1	TRBJ2-5	.	CASAGGWARQETQYF	TGTGCCAGCGCGGGAGGGTGGGCTCGCCAAGAGACCCAGTACTTC
14	.	TRBV20-1	TRBJ2-3	many	CSVPPRVFADTQYF	TGCAGTGTGCCCCCCCGCGTTTTCGCAGATACGCAGTATTTT
16	.	TRBV20-1	TRBJ1-2	few	CSARQKLDSSNYGYTF	TGCAGTGCTAGACAAAAACTTGACAGCTCCAACTATGGCTACACCTTC
15	.	TRBV5-1	TRBJ2-2	.	CASSVLGDPTGELFF	TGCGCCAGCAGCGTTCTAGGGGATCCTACCGGGGAGCTGTTTTTT
13	TRBD1	TRBV9	TRBJ1-2	.	CASSVRQGDGYTF	TGTGCCAGCAGCGTACGACAGGGGGATGGCTACACCTTC
15	TRBD2	TRBV20-1	TRBJ2-1	.	CSAREGRGSYNEQFF	TGCAGTGCTAGGGAAGGGAGGGGCTCCTACAATGAGCAGTTCTTC
13	.	TRBV27	TRBJ2-2	few	CASRESNTGELFF	TGTGCCTCTCGGGAGTCCAACACCGGGGAGCTGTTTTTT
14	.	TRBV27	TRBJ1-5	few	CASSLEVGVQPQHF	TGTGCCAGCAGTTTGGAGGTTGGGGTTCAGCCCCAGCATTTT
13	.	TRBV12-3/TRBV12-4	TRBJ1-6	few	CASSSGEPVPLHF	TGTGCCAGCAGTTCTGGGGAACCCGTACCCCTCCACTTT
12	.	TRBV7-2	TRBJ2-3	.	CASALYTDTQYF	TGTGCCAGCGCCCTTTACACAGATACGCAGTATTTT
12	.	TRBV5-1	TRBJ2-1	.	CASRLDATEQFF	TGCGCCAGCAGATTGGACGCTACTGAGCAGTTCTTC
12	.	TRBV29-1	TRBJ1-3	few	CSAPHPGNTIYF	TGCAGCGCCCCCCACCCTGGAAACACCATATATTTT
13	.	TRBV5-1	TRBJ2-2	.	CASSTGNTGELFF	TGCGCCAGCAGCACGGGAAACACCGGGGAGCTGTTTTTT
15	.	TRBV20-1	TRBJ2-1	many	CSASRGGSFYNEQFF	TGCAGTGCTAGTCGGGGCGGGTCTTTTTACAATGAGCAGTTCTTC
14	.	TRBV12-3/TRBV12-4	TRBJ1-6	.	CASSPRTGNSPLHF	TGTGCCAGCAGTCCGAGGACGGGAAATTCACCCCTCCACTTT
14	.	TRBV20-1	TRBJ2-1	.	CSATLTSSYNEQFF	TGCAGTGCTACTTTGACTAGCTCCTACAATGAGCAGTTCTTC
13	TRBD2	TRBV5-6	TRBJ2-7	.	CASSGRVVDEQYF	TGTGCCAGCAGCGGGAGGGTAGTTGACGAGCAGTACTTC
15	.	TRBV20-1	TRBJ2-3	few	CSASSGLLSTDTQYF	TGCAGTGCTAGTAGCGGCTTGCTTAGCACAGATACGCAGTATTTT
14	TRBD1	TRBV27	TRBJ2-2	.	CASSWDRAAGELFF	TGTGCCAGCAGTTGGGACAGGGCCGCGGGGGAGCTGTTTTTT
17	TRBD2	TRBV5-6	TRBJ2-1	few	CASSLFSGGTSYNEQFF	TGTGCCAGCAGCTTGTTTTCGGGGGGGACCTCCTACAATGAGCAGTTCTTC
16	TRBD2	TRBV7-9	TRBJ2-1	few	CASSLGALAGYNEQFF	TGTGCCAGCAGCTTAGGAGCCCTAGCGGGTTACAATGAGCAGTTCTTC
15	.	TRBV20-1	TRBJ1-6	few	CSARDSGHFNSPLHF	TGCAGTGCTAGAGATAGCGGGCATTTTAATTCACCCCTCCACTTT
17	TRBD2	TRBV20-1	TRBJ2-1	.	CSARDSGSQLSYNEQFF	TGCAGTGCTAGAGATAGCGGGAGTCAACTGTCCTACAATGAGCAGTTCTTC
15	TRBD1	TRBV5-1	TRBJ2-2	few	CASSIGTGGSGELFF	TGCGCCAGCAGCATCGGGACAGGGGGCTCCGGGGAGCTGTTTTTT
14	TRBD1	TRBV12-3/TRBV12-4	TRBJ1-2	.	CASRPGTGDYGYTF	TGTGCCAGCAGGCCCGGGACAGGAGACTATGGCTACACCTTC
16	TRBD2	TRBV12-3/TRBV12-4	TRBJ2-1	few	CASSPAGGLSSYEQFF	TGTGCCAGCAGTCCAGCGGGGGGGCTATCATCGTATGAGCAGTTCTTC
16	TRBD2	TRBV3-1	TRBJ2-3	.	CASSHSSGDYTDTQYF	TGTGCCAGCAGCCATTCTAGCGGGGACTACACAGATACGCAGTATTTT
14	.	TRBV12-3/TRBV12-4	TRBJ2-7	few	CASSLSTRGNEQYF	TGTGCCAGCAGTTTAAGCACAAGGGGAAACGAGCAGTACTTC
15	.	TRBV12-3/TRBV12-4	TRBJ1-1	.	CASSLARRMNTEAFF	TGTGCCAGCAGTTTAGCGAGACGTATGAACACTGAAGCTTTCTTT
14	.	TRBV18	TRBJ2-7	few	CASSPTALYYEQYF	TGTGCCAGCTCACCTACAGCACTATACTACGAGCAGTACTTC
14	.	TRBV6-1	TRBJ1-5	.	CASRSSGVGQPQHF	TGTGCCAGCAGATCTTCAGGGGTTGGTCAGCCCCAGCATTTT
17	.	TRBV3-1	TRBJ1-6	few	CASSLRKSRGWDSPLHF	TGTGCCAGCAGCCTAAGGAAATCAAGGGGATGGGATTCACCCCTCCACTTT
16	.	TRBV5-1	TRBJ1-3	.	CASSLSGERSGNTIYF	TGCGCCAGCAGCTTGTCAGGGGAACGCTCTGGAAACACCATATATTTT
17	.	TRBV7-6	TRBJ2-3	.	CASSSPRRGPYTDTQYF	TGTGCCAGCAGCTCCCCCCGGCGGGGGCCGTACACAGATACGCAGTATTTT
15	.	TRBV27	TRBJ1-6	.	CASSTSHRRNSPLHF	TGTGCCAGCAGCACCTCCCACAGGAGGAATTCACCCCTCCACTTT
13	.	TRBV4-2	TRBJ2-2	few	CASSFRTAGELFF	TGTGCCAGCAGCTTCAGGACTGCCGGGGAGCTGTTTTTT
14	.	TRBV2	TRBJ2-1	few	CASNPSGSYNEQFF	TGTGCCAGTAATCCTAGTGGGAGTTACAATGAGCAGTTCTTC
14	.	TRBV5-1	TRBJ1-1	.	CASSLTGINTEAFF	TGCGCCAGCAGCTTGACAGGGATTAACACTGAAGCTTTCTTT
14	.	TRBV27	TRBJ1-5	many	CASSGGSKDQPQHF	TGTGCCAGCAGTGGGGGCAGCAAAGATCAGCCCCAGCATTTT
15	.	TRBV5-1	TRBJ1-3	.	CASSLAVTGGNTIYF	TGCGCCAGCAGCTTGGCCGTGACAGGTGGAAACACCATATATTTT
13	TRBD1	TRBV29-1	TRBJ1-4	.	CSVYRDSFEKLFF	TGCAGCGTGTACCGGGACAGCTTTGAAAAACTGTTTTTT